The sequence of this T cell receptor (beta chain) was determined in a study of T cells in Graves' hyperthyroidism and ophthalmopathy. This clonotype was picked up many times. This CDR3 region has 12 residues. V dropped 6 bases and J dropped 9; count of bases not matched to a gene: 6. The germline V gene has CDR1 WSHSY and CDR2 SAAADI. Researchers amplified the TCR beta CDR3 regions from RNA transcripts. An initial round of RT-PCR targeting the TCR CDR3 relied on the HTBI primer set. MiXCR, run by TCRdb on the multiplex PCR reads, gives a single entry per CDR3 protein. The data show more than 550,000 distinct CDR3 sequences, roughly 45% seen once.

This clonotype was sampled from an adult man with Graves' disease, either hyperthyroidism or ophthalmopathy (not recorded which). The chain uses TRBV10-2 and TRBJ2-5, with TRBD2 matching over 8 bases. Sample: peripheral blood or thyroid tissue (not recorded which). Here the CDR3 reads CASRAGGGAQYF. The CDR3, as DNA: TGCGCCAGCAGGGCGGGAGGAGGGGCCCAGTACTTC.